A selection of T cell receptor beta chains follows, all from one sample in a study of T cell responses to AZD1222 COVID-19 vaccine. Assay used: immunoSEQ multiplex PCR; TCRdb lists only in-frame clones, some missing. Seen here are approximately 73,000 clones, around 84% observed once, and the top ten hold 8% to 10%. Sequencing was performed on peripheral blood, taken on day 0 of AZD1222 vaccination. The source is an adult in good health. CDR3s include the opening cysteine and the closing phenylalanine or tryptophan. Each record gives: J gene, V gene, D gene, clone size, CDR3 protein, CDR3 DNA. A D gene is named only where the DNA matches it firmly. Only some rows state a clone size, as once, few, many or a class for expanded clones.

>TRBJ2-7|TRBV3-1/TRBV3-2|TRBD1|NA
CASSQERDRSYEQYF
TGTGCCAGCAGCCAAGAACGGGACAGGTCCTACGAGCAGTACTTC
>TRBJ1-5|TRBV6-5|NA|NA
CASTIQGRQPQHF
TGTGCCAGCACCATCCAGGGGAGGCAGCCCCAGCATTTT
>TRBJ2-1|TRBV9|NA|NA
CASRPGSGGNEQFF
TGTGCCAGCAGACCGGGATCTGGGGGGAATGAGCAGTTCTTC
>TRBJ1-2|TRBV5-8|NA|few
CASSSNGGLGGYTF
TGTGCCAGCAGCTCCAACGGCGGGTTGGGCGGCTACACCTTC
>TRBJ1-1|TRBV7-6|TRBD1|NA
CASSLGPQGAQGRTEAFF
TGTGCCAGCAGCCTAGGGCCCCAGGGGGCGCAGGGTCGAACTGAAGCTTTCTTT
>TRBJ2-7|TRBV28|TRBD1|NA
CASSLSGTGGHEQYF
TGTGCCAGCAGTTTATCAGGTACAGGGGGCCACGAGCAGTACTTC
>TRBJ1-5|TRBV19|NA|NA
CASRRGDGNSNQPQHF
TGTGCCAGTAGGAGAGGGGACGGGAATAGCAATCAGCCCCAGCATTTT
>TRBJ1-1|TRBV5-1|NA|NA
CASSLVGQNTEAFF
TGCGCCAGCAGCTTGGTAGGACAGAACACTGAAGCTTTCTTT
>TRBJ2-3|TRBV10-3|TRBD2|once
CAISESLSGATDTQYF
TGTGCCATCAGTGAATCTTTGAGCGGGGCCACAGATACGCAGTATTTT
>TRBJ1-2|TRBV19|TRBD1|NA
CASSIGTGYGYTF
TGTGCCAGTAGTATCGGGACAGGCTATGGCTACACCTTC
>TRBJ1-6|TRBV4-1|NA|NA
CASSPNREGSPLHF
TGCGCCAGCAGCCCAAACAGGGAGGGTTCACCCCTCCACTTT
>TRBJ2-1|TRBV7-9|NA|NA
CASSRMAASNEQFF
TGTGCCAGCAGCCGAATGGCCGCAAGCAATGAGCAGTTCTTC
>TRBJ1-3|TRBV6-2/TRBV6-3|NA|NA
CASSYGGSEGNTIYF
TGTGCCAGCAGTTACGGGGGTTCCGAAGGAAACACCATATATTTT
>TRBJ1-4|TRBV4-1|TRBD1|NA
CASSQEGTGANEKLFF
TGCGCCAGCAGCCAAGAGGGGACAGGGGCTAATGAAAAACTGTTTTTT
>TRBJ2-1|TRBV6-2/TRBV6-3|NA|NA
CASSQPNGGDGNEQFF
TGTGCCAGCAGCCAGCCGAACGGGGGAGACGGCAATGAGCAGTTCTTC
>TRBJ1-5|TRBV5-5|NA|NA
CASSLDPGSNQPQHF
TGTGCCAGCAGCTTGGATCCAGGGAGCAATCAGCCCCAGCATTTT
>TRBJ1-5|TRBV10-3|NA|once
CAISELGNQPQHF
TGTGCCATCAGTGAGTTGGGCAATCAGCCCCAGCATTTT
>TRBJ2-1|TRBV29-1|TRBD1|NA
CSVLNPGTGGSYNEQFF
TGCAGCGTTTTGAACCCCGGGACAGGGGGCTCCTACAATGAGCAGTTCTTC
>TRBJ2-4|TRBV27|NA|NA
CASGQGFNDIQYF
TGTGCCAGCGGTCAGGGGTTTAATGACATTCAGTACTTC
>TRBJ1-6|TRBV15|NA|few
CATNGPGSSYNSPLHF
TGTGCCACCAACGGTCCGGGGAGCTCCTATAATTCACCCCTCCACTTT
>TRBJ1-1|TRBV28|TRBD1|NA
CASSSPGQGNEAFF
TGTGCCAGCAGCTCCCCCGGACAGGGCAATGAAGCTTTCTTT
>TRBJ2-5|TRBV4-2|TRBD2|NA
CASSQETSGAETQYF
TGTGCCAGCAGCCAAGAGACTAGCGGGGCAGAGACCCAGTACTTC
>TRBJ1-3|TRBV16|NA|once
CASSQDSGNTIYF
TGTGCCAGCAGCCAAGACAGCGGAAACACCATATATTTT
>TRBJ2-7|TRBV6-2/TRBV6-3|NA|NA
CASSKAGTLSYEQYF
TGTGCCAGCAGCAAAGCCGGGACACTTTCCTACGAGCAGTACTTC
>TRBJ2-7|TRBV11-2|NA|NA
CASSFGQIYEQYF
TGTGCCAGCAGCTTCGGGCAGATTTACGAGCAGTACTTC
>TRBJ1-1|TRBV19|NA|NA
CASSISEMNTEAFF
TGTGCCAGTAGTATCTCAGAGATGAACACTGAAGCTTTCTTT
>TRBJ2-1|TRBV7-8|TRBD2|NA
CASSRRTRVPEQFF
TGTGCCAGCAGCCGCAGGACTAGGGTCCCTGAGCAGTTCTTC
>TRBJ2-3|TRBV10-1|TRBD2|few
CASSESGGGALNTQYF
TGCGCCAGCAGTGAGTCAGGCGGGGGGGCTTTAAATACGCAGTATTTT
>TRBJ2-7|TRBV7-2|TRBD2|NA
CASSSGTSGYSYEQYF
TGTGCCAGCAGCTCCGGGACTAGCGGATACTCCTACGAGCAGTACTTC
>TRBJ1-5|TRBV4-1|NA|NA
CASSQDPSNQPQHF
TGCGCCAGCAGCCAAGATCCTAGCAATCAGCCCCAGCATTTT
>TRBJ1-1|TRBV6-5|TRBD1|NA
CASSYGTGGEAFF
TGTGCCAGCAGTTACGGGACAGGTGGTGAAGCTTTCTTT
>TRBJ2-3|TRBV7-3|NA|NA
CASSRDGATDTQYF
TGTGCCAGCAGCCGGGACGGGGCCACAGATACGCAGTATTTT
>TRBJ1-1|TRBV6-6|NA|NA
CASSYSGRVNSEAFF
TGTGCCAGCAGTTACTCAGGCAGGGTGAATTCCGAAGCTTTCTTT
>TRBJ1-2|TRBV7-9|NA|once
CASSLVPNPGSYGYTF
TGTGCCAGCAGCTTAGTCCCCAACCCAGGGTCCTATGGCTACACCTTC
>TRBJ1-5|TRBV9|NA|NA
CASSVDSGANQPQHF
TGTGCCAGCAGCGTAGATTCAGGGGCCAATCAGCCCCAGCATTTT
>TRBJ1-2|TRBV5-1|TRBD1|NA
CASRPGQTNYGYTF
TGCGCCAGCAGGCCGGGACAGACAAACTATGGCTACACCTTC
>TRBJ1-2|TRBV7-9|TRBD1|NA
CASSLGQGPPKRGYTF
TGTGCCAGCAGCCTCGGACAGGGTCCCCCTAAGCGGGGCTACACCTTC
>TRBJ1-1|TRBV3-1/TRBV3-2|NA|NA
CASSLMGGGTEAFF
TGTGCCAGCAGCCTTATGGGGGGGGGAACTGAAGCTTTCTTT
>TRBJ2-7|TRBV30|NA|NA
CAWSWGGYEQYF
TGTGCCTGGAGTTGGGGAGGCTACGAGCAGTACTTC
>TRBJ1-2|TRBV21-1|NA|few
CASSPDGQGAHGYTF
TGTGCCAGCAGCCCTGACGGACAGGGGGCTCATGGCTACACCTTC
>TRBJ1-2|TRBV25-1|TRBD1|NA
CASSESIQGAGGYTF
TGTGCCAGCAGTGAATCGATACAGGGGGCGGGAGGCTACACCTTC
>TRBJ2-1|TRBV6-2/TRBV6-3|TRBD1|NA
CASSPTGGDEQFF
TGTGCCAGCAGTCCGACAGGGGGCGATGAGCAGTTCTTC
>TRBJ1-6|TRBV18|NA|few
CASSRDSSYNSPLHF
TGTGCCAGCTCCCGCGACAGCTCCTATAATTCACCCCTCCACTTT
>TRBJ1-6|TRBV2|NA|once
CASSADGPLNSPLHF
TGTGCCAGCAGTGCCGACGGGCCACTCAATTCACCCCTCCACTTT
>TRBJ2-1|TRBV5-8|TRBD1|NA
CASSSRDRGLFSSYNEQFF
TGTGCCAGCAGCTCCCGGGACAGGGGACTATTTAGCTCCTACAATGAGCAGTTCTTC
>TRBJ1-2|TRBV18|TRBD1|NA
CASSWDSLSGSGYTF
TGTGCCAGCTCATGGGACAGCCTCTCGGGTAGTGGCTACACCTTC
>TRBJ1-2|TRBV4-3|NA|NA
CASSQDLLGGEFYGYTF
TGCGCCAGCAGCCAAGATCTTTTGGGGGGAGAATTCTATGGCTACACCTTC
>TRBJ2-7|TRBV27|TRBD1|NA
CASRPGQGIYEQYF
TGTGCCAGCAGACCGGGACAGGGGATTTACGAGCAGTACTTC